What follows are 30 T cell receptor beta chains derived from one specimen sequenced in a study of T-cell reconstitution after alpha-beta-depleted transplantation in children. This sample's TCRbeta library carried unique molecular identifier barcodes. Using its own MiXCR run on the PCR reads, TCRdb lists one record per CDR3 protein. The table includes about 6,100 distinct CDR3 sequences, around 15% detected once. This material consisted of PBMCs, taken before TCRalphabeta/CD19-depleted stem cell transplant. These receptor sequences come from a boy between 2 and 10 years old with acute lymphoblastic leukemia, due to receive a stem cell transplant.

This clonotype was detected many times. V is TRBV7-9 and J is TRBJ2-2; 7 positions agree with TRBD1. CDR1 and CDR2 from the germline V gene are SEHNR and FQNEAQ (reference sequence). This CDR3 is built from 16 residues. V lost 4 bases, J lost 7 bases, and 12 bases stayed unmatched. The CDR3 is CASSSVDRVLSGELFF. CDR3 bases: TGTGCCAGCAGCTCCGTAGACAGGGTCTTGAGCGGGGAGCTGTTTTTT.

This clonotype is medium-sized in the sample. The DNA for the CDR3 is TGTGCCAGCAGCGATCCAGCTCAGTCGCGCGGCTACACCTTC. It yields the protein CASSDPAQSRGYTF. The V and J genes are TRBV9 and TRBJ1-2; D not certain. Trimming stripped 3 bases from V and 8 bases from J, with 17 bases between. This CDR3 spans 14 amino acids. The germline gives CDR1 SGDLS, CDR2 YYNGEE.

This chain joins TRBV7-9 and TRBJ1-4; no definite D call. V was shortened by 1 base and J by 4 bases, with 7 bases between the two germline ends. Germline assignment: CDR1 SEHNR and CDR2 FQNEAQ (reference sequence). The CDR3 is 14 amino acids. CDR3 protein: CASSLGTDNEKLFF. CDR3 nucleotides: TGTGCCAGCAGCTTAGGCACAGATAATGAAAAACTGTTTTTT.

This clonotype was recorded at least ten times. The chain combines TRBV7-9 with TRBJ1-2; D gene uncertain. The V end was cut by 2 bases, the J end by 12 bases, with 16 bases between. CDR3 length: 13 residues. Germline V gene sequence: CDR1 SEHNR, CDR2 FQNEAQ (reference sequence). The CDR3 region has the DNA TGTGCCAGCAGCTTACTATCACAATCGGAGGACACCTTC. Its translation is CASSLLSQSEDTF.

This clonotype is labeled as medium-sized. The chain uses TRBV7-9 and TRBJ1-5; D might be TRBD1 (6 bases). The CDR3 has 14 residues. Germline CDR1 SEHNR, CDR2 FQNEAQ (reference sequence). The V end was cut by 7 bases, the J end by 6 bases, with 16 bases between. The CDR3 DNA reads TGTGCCAGCAACTCACAGGGAAGCCCTCAGCCCCAGCATTTT. This translates into CASNSQGSPQPQHF.

This clonotype is classed as medium-sized. The rearrangement uses TRBV7-9 and TRBJ1-3; 9 nucleotides line up with TRBD1. Looked up from germline, CDR1 is SEHNR and CDR2 is FQNEAQ (reference sequence). After removal of 2 bases from V and 4 bases from J, the junction contained 3 bases not matched to a gene. This CDR3 is built from 15 residues. DNA for the CDR3: TGTGCCAGCAGCTTAAACAGGGGGCAAGGAAACACCATATATTTT. Amino acid sequence: CASSLNRGQGNTIYF.

The chain uses TRBV20-1 and TRBJ2-4, with TRBD2 matching 8 bases. This CDR3 comprises 15 residues. Germline CDR1 DFQATT, CDR2 SNEGSKA (reference sequence). The DNA for the CDR3 is TGCAGGGGTAGAGACGCGGGGGGCCAAAGGGACATTCAGTACTTC. Encoded protein: CRGRDAGGQRDIQYF.

By sample fraction, this clonotype is medium-sized (0.01 to 0.1%). V usage is TRBV6-5 and J usage is TRBJ2-7; 7 nucleotides match TRBD1. There are 14 residues in the CDR3. The junction had 1 base not matched to a gene; V was cut back by 2 bases and J by 0 bases. The germline V gene encodes CDR1 MNHEY and CDR2 SVGAGI. CDR3 protein: CASSYGDSSYEQYF. The CDR3 DNA reads TGTGCCAGCAGTTACGGGGACAGCTCCTACGAGCAGTACTTC.

By its share, this clonotype is medium-sized (0.01 to 0.1%). This sequence joins TRBV4-3 and TRBJ1-1; D unresolved. Germline V gene data show CDR1 as LGHNA and CDR2 as YSLEER. The CDR3 covers 15 residues. Between the trimmed V and J ends, which lost 0 bases and 4 bases, there was a span of 12 bases. DNA for the CDR3: TGCGCCAGCAGCCAAGATTTAGGACGATCCACTGAAGCTTTCTTT. Its protein is CASSQDLGRSTEAFF.

This clonotype is deemed medium-sized (0.01 to 0.1%). V usage is TRBV20-1 and J usage is TRBJ1-1; 7 bases agree with TRBD1. This CDR3 has 12 residues. The trim removed 3 bases at V and 11 bases at J, leaving 9 bases unmatched. CDR1 is DFQATT, CDR2 SNEGSKA, per germline (reference sequence). In nucleotides, the CDR3 is TGCAGTGCTAGTCGGCCAGGGGGTGAGGCTTTCTTT. This translates into CSASRPGGEAFF.

This clonotype turned up a few times. This chain uses TRBV7-8 with TRBJ1-6; D is perhaps TRBD1 (5 bases). Germline V gene sequence: CDR1 SGHVS, CDR2 FQNEAQ. Trimming left V 5 bases short and J 7 bases short, with 15 bases between. This CDR3 is built from 15 residues. CDR3 in amino acids: CASSASSWGNSPLHF. The CDR3 region has the DNA TGTGCCAGCAGCGCTTCTTCTTGGGGGAATTCACCCCTCCACTTT.

By share, this clonotype counts as medium-sized. This sequence joins TRBV20-1 and TRBJ2-7; 9 positions match TRBD1. The CDR3 consists of 16 residues. Per germline, CDR1 DFQATT and CDR2 SNEGSKA (reference sequence). Trimming removed 3 bases from V and 3 bases from J; junction bases left unmatched: 12. CDR3 bases: TGCAGTGCTAGTGAATACAATTGGGACAGGGACTACGAGCAGTACTTC. It encodes CSASEYNWDRDYEQYF.

In this sample, this clonotype is medium-sized (0.01 to 0.1%). V and J are TRBV7-2 and TRBJ1-5; D is unclear. The CDR3 runs to 12 residues. V was pared by 4 bases and J by 3 bases, with 4 bases between. The germline V gene encodes CDR1 SGHTA and CDR2 FQGNSA. CDR3 nucleotide sequence: TGTGCCAGCAGCTCGCCCAATCAGCCCCAGCATTTT. It specifies CASSSPNQPQHF. Full variable domain (remainder filled in from reference TRBV7-2 and TRBJ1-5): GAGVSQSPSNKVTEKGKDVELRCDPISGHTALYWYRQSLGQGLEFLIYFQGNSAPDKSGLPSDRFSAERTGGSVSTLTIQRTQQEDSAVYLCASSSPNQPQHFGDGTRLSIL.

At least ten counts were recorded for this clonotype. This rearrangement joins TRBV10-1 to TRBJ1-1, with D tentatively TRBD1 (6 bases). The germline gives CDR1 WNHNN, CDR2 SYGVQD (reference sequence). The CDR3 consists of 13 residues. Trimming removed 4 bases at V and 4 bases at J, with 10 bases between. CDR3 residues: CASSGSGVTEAFF. CDR3 nucleotides: TGCGCCAGCAGTGGTTCAGGGGTCACTGAAGCTTTCTTT.

This clonotype was counted at least ten times. This chain uses TRBV5-4 with TRBJ1-1; D is unclear. The CDR3 totals 14 residues. In germline, CDR1 is SGHNT, CDR2 YYREEE (reference sequence). Deletions cut 1 base from V and 1 base from J, with 8 bases between. CDR3 sequence reads: CASSLPTENTEAFF. The CDR3 coding sequence is TGTGCCAGCAGCTTGCCGACGGAGAACACTGAAGCTTTCTTT.

This clonotype was counted ten times or more. The genes are TRBV12-3 or TRBV12-4 and TRBJ1-6; D unclear. The CDR3 spans 14 residues. Trimming shortened V by 5 bases and J by 7 bases, and 12 bases separated the two germline ends. For the CDR3, the DNA is TGTGCCAGCAGTGGGTGGGCCGAAAATTCACCCCTCCACTTT. Protein sequence: CASSGWAENSPLHF.

This clonotype is classed as medium-sized. The V call is TRBV20-1, the J call TRBJ2-7; D is possibly TRBD1 (7 bases). This CDR3 has 14 residues. CDR1 is DFQATT, CDR2 SNEGSKA, per germline (reference sequence). Trimming shortened V by 3 bases and J by 2 bases, and 14 bases separated the two germline ends. Here the CDR3 reads CSASAGQSAYEQYF. CDR3 bases: TGCAGTGCTAGCGCGGGACAGTCGGCCTACGAGCAGTACTTC.

This chain connects TRBV3-1 to TRBJ2-2; the match to TRBD1 covers 9 bases. The CDR3 extends over 15 amino acids. CDR1 LGHDT and CDR2 YNNKEL come from the germline V gene (reference sequence). V gave up 1 base and J gave up 4 bases; unmatched junction bases: 1. The CDR3 DNA reads as TGTGCCAGCAGCCAAGGGACAGGGGTCACCGGGGAGCTGTTTTTT. It is translated as CASSQGTGVTGELFF.

By sample share, this clonotype is medium-sized. The chain recombines TRBV5-1 with TRBJ2-3, with D uncertain. The CDR3 spans 14 residues. The germline CDR1 and CDR2 sequences are SGHRS and YFSETQ. Between the trimmed V and J ends, which lost 1 base and 5 bases, there was a span of 11 bases. CDR3 DNA sequence: TGCGCCAGCAGCTTGAGGTCGGAGAGAGATACGCAGTATTTT. Amino acid sequence: CASSLRSERDTQYF. Together with reference TRBV5-1 and TRBJ2-3, the CDR3 gives the full variable domain: KAGVTQTPRYLIKTRGQQVTLSCSPISGHRSVSWYQQTPGQGLQFLFEYFSETQRNKGNFPGRFSGRQFSNSRSEMNVSTLELGDSALYLCASSLRSERDTQYFGPGTRLTVL.

This clonotype was picked up many times. The chain couples TRBV12-3 or TRBV12-4 to TRBJ2-7, with D maybe TRBD2 (6 bases). V was trimmed by 7 bases and J by 0 bases, leaving 16 bases between them. The CDR3 consists of 15 residues. This chain's CDR3 is CASTVGDLLSYEQYF. CDR3 DNA: TGTGCCAGCACCGTAGGGGACTTACTCTCCTACGAGCAGTACTTC.

Relative to its sample, this clonotype is medium-sized. The chain links TRBV7-2 to TRBJ1-6; a possible D gene is TRBD1 (6 bases). Germline assignment: CDR1 SGHTA and CDR2 FQGNSA. Trimming cost V 4 bases and J 7 bases, with 14 bases left between them. This CDR3 has 15 amino acids. This chain's CDR3 is CASSSQGVGNSPLHF. CDR3 bases: TGTGCCAGCAGCTCACAGGGTGTAGGGAATTCACCCCTCCACTTT.

This clonotype showed up many times. This chain joins TRBV5-1 and TRBJ1-2; the D gene is possibly TRBD1 (6 bases). V shed 3 bases and J shed 7 bases, with 10 bases lying between them. This CDR3 spans 12 amino acids. Germline loops: CDR1 SGHRS, CDR2 YFSETQ. CDR3 sequence reads: CASSSNRAGYTF. CDR3 sequence (DNA): TGCGCCAGCAGCTCTAACAGGGCTGGCTACACCTTC. Full variable domain (missing parts from reference TRBV5-1 and TRBJ1-2): KAGVTQTPRYLIKTRGQQVTLSCSPISGHRSVSWYQQTPGQGLQFLFEYFSETQRNKGNFPGRFSGRQFSNSRSEMNVSTLELGDSALYLCASSSNRAGYTFGSGTRLTVV.

This rearrangement joins TRBV6-2 or TRBV6-3 to TRBJ2-3, with 13 bases identical to TRBD2. V lost 6 bases and J lost 3; bases outside the gene matches: 12. Germline values: CDR1 MNHEY, CDR2 SVGEGT. This CDR3 comprises 18 residues. The DNA for the CDR3 is TGTGCCAGCAGACGGACTAGCGGGAGCTCGAGGGGAACAGATACGCAGTATTTT. Amino acid sequence: CASRRTSGSSRGTDTQYF.

This clonotype is medium-sized by share. The rearrangement joins TRBV7-9 to TRBJ2-3; D is uncertain. Germline values: CDR1 SEHNR, CDR2 FQNEAQ (reference sequence). The CDR3 has 12 amino acids. V was cut by 2 bases and J by 5 bases, with 5 bases left in between. CDR3 region: CASSLLVDTQYF. The CDR3 nucleotides are TGTGCCAGCAGCTTATTAGTAGATACGCAGTATTTT.

This clonotype is medium-sized by share. The chain has TRBV12-3 or TRBV12-4 and TRBJ2-5; TRBD1 matches 8 bases. CDR3 length equals 14 residues. J lost 5 bases, V lost 5 bases, and 7 bases had no gene match. DNA of the CDR3: TGTGCCAGCAGTCGCAGGGGGCTGGGGGAGACCCAGTACTTC. Protein: CASSRRGLGETQYF.

This clonotype is labeled as medium-sized (0.01 to 0.1%). This rearrangement joins TRBV20-1 to TRBJ2-7, with 11 bases that match TRBD2. The CDR3 has 13 amino acids. The ends lost 4 bases at V and 3 bases at J; junction bases unmatched: 2. Germline V gene lookup returns CDR1 DFQATT and CDR2 SNEGSKA (reference sequence). DNA of the CDR3: TGCAGTGCTACTAGCGGGGGGTTCTACGAGCAGTACTTC. This codes for CSATSGGFYEQYF.

This clonotype counts as medium-sized (0.01 to 0.1%). This chain links TRBV5-6 with TRBJ2-6; no reliable D call. The CDR3 extends over 15 amino acids. V was shortened by 2 bases and J by 2 bases, with 8 bases between the two germline ends. CDR1 and CDR2 (germline): SGHDT, YYEEEE. CDR3 sequence (DNA): TGTGCCAGCAGCTTCAGGCCGACTGGGGCCAACGTCCTGACTTTC. Protein: CASSFRPTGANVLTF.

This clonotype is medium-sized within its sample. V usage is TRBV7-2 and J usage is TRBJ2-4; TRBD2 agrees at 12 bases. Germline-derived CDR1 and CDR2 are SGHTA and FQGNSA. The CDR3 loop spans 20 amino acids. V shed 0 bases, J shed 0 bases, and the junction held 9 bases outside the gene matches. This chain's CDR3 is CASSLARLAGALVAKNIQYF. CDR3 sequence (DNA): TGTGCCAGCAGCTTAGCCCGACTAGCGGGGGCCCTCGTAGCCAAAAACATTCAGTACTTC. The whole variable domain, remainder taken from reference TRBV7-2 and TRBJ2-4, is GAGVSQSPSNKVTEKGKDVELRCDPISGHTALYWYRQSLGQGLEFLIYFQGNSAPDKSGLPSDRFSAERTGGSVSTLTIQRTQQEDSAVYLCASSLARLAGALVAKNIQYFGAGTRLSVL.

This clonotype is classed as medium-sized. At one end the junction does not follow the germline gene, possibly because of a read error. The chain is built from TRBV7-7 and TRBJ2-5; TRBD2 matches 13 bases. CDR3 length: 15 residues. Germline CDR1 is SSHAT and CDR2 is FNYEAQ (reference sequence). CDR3 in amino acids: CASSPGLAGEETQYF. The CDR3 DNA follows: TGTGCTAGCAGCCCTGGACTAGCGGGAGAAGAGACCCAGTACTTC.

V usage is TRBV11-2 and J usage is TRBJ2-1; a possible D gene is TRBD1 (6 bases). This CDR3 has 15 residues. The V end lost 8 bases, the J end lost 9 bases, and 23 bases lay between the germline ends. Looked up from germline, CDR1 is SGHAT and CDR2 is FQNNGV. As DNA, the CDR3 is TGTGCCAGCGGCGAAAGGGGGACCTTCCGGGGTGAGCAGTTCTTC. Its protein product is CASGERGTFRGEQFF.